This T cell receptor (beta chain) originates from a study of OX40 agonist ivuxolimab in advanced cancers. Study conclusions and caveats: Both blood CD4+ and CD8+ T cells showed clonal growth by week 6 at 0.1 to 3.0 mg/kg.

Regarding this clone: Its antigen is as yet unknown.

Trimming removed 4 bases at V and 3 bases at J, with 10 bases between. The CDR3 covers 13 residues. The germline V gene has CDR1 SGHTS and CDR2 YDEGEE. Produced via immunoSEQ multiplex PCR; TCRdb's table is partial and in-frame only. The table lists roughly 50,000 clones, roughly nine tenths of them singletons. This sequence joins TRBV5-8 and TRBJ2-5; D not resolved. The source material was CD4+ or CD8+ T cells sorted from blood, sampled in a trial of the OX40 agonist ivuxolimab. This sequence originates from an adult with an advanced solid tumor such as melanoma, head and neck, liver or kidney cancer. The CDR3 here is CASSTDPKETQYF. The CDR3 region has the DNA TGTGCCAGCAGCACTGACCCAAAAGAGACCCAGTACTTC.